Each of the 10 T cell receptor beta chains below was sequenced from the same sample in a study of blood T cells in healthy people across ages. Then a second PCR, running about 6 to 12 cycles, was carried out with a sample-barcoded 5' primer and a J-beta primer mix. TCRdb re-called the 5' RACE reads through MiXCR, storing one row per CDR3 protein. The sample lists 1.4 million to 1.5 million distinct CDR3 sequences, 42% occurring once. The sample was blood. The source of these receptors is a young woman in good health.

V and J are TRBV30 and TRBJ1-5; D gene ambiguous. Germline V lookup: CDR1 GTSNPN, CDR2 SVGIG (reference sequence). The CDR3 length is 13 residues. V lost 1 base and J 3 bases, leaving 7 bases between the germline ends. CDR3 nucleotides: TGTGCCTGGAGTGGCCGGATCAATCAGCCCCAGCATTTT. It is translated as CAWSGRINQPQHF.

To note about this clonotype: One junction end disagrees with the germline gene, perhaps due to a read error. The chain couples TRBV7-2 to TRBJ2-5; D possibly matches TRBD1 or TRBD2 (6 bases each). The CDR3 totals 14 residues. Germline assignment: CDR1 SGHTA and CDR2 FQGNSA. The CDR3 DNA reads TGTGACAGCAGCTTAACTCGGGGGCCAGAGACCCAGTACTTC. Translated, it gives CDSSLTRGPETQYF.

The genes are TRBV2 and TRBJ2-1; D is ambiguous. This CDR3 is 13 amino acids long. The germline V and J ends were trimmed by 7 bases and 4 bases, with 11 bases remaining between them. CDR1 is SNHLY and CDR2 is FYNNEI in the germline V gene. CDR3 bases: TGTGCCAGCATGGACGAAGTATACAATGAGCAGTTCTTC. This gives the protein CASMDEVYNEQFF.

This clonotype was detected only a few times. The V and J genes are TRBV20-1 and TRBJ2-1, with 7 bases identical to TRBD2. Germline CDR1 and CDR2: DFQATT and SNEGSKA (reference sequence). With 7 bases clipped from V and 7 bases from J, the junction kept 10 bases outside the gene matches. CDR3 size: 13 residues. CDR3 coding DNA: TGCAGTGGGGCTAGCGGTCTAATAAATGAGCAGTTCTTC. Residues: CSGASGLINEQFF.

Here the CDR3 DNA reads TGTGCCTGGAGGTCCGTAACTAGCGGGAACACAGATACGCAGTATTTT. Protein: CAWRSVTSGNTDTQYF. J is TRBJ2-3 and V is TRBV30; 10 bases map to TRBD2. Germline loops: CDR1 GTSNPN, CDR2 SVGIG (reference sequence). This CDR3 has 16 amino acids. The V and J ends lost 3 bases and 2 bases, in that order; junction bases with no gene match: 8.

This chain uses TRBV7-8 with TRBJ2-2, with D perhaps given as TRBD1 or TRBD2 (6 bases each). The CDR3 sequence is 15 residues long. The V and J ends lost 6 bases and 0 bases respectively, with 11 bases between them. CDR1 SGHVS and CDR2 FQNEAQ come from the germline V gene. In nucleotides, the CDR3 is TGTGCCAGCAGATCCGGGGGCACGAACACCGGGGAGCTGTTTTTT. It translates to CASRSGGTNTGELFF. The full variable domain, rest sourced from reference TRBV7-8 and TRBJ2-2, is GAGVSQSPRYKVAKRGQDVALRCDPISGHVSLFWYQQALGQGPEFLTYFQNEAQLDKSGLPSDRFFAERPEGSVSTLKIQRTQQEDSAVYLCASRSGGTNTGELFFGEGSRLTVL.

The chain uses TRBV20-1 and TRBJ2-3, with a weak D call TRBD2 (6 bases). Germline V gene lookup returns CDR1 DFQATT and CDR2 SNEGSKA (reference sequence). The CDR3 contains 14 residues. The V gene lost 7 bases and the J gene lost 2 bases, with 16 bases spanning the gap. This chain's CDR3 is CSDMGLIDTDTQYF. CDR3 in DNA: TGCAGTGACATGGGACTGATAGACACAGATACGCAGTATTTT.

This clonotype was observed once. This clone may be a read error of a much larger clone one base away. The chain has TRBV25-1 and TRBJ2-7; D is undetermined. Germline values: CDR1 MGHDK, CDR2 SYGVNS. The CDR3 extends over 14 amino acids. V dropped 3 bases and J dropped 1 base, with 10 bases sitting between them. The CDR3 reads CASSDPAVSYEQYF. The CDR3 bases are TGTGCCAGCAGTGACCCTGCGGTGTCCTACGAGCAGTACTTC.

The rearrangement joins TRBV20-1 to TRBJ2-5; D not certain. The tail of the sequence fits TRBJ2-7 better, so the J call may be wrong. This CDR3 has 12 residues. Germline V CDR1 and CDR2: DFQATT, SNEGSKA (reference sequence). The CDR3 region is CSASKGPSEQYF. In DNA form, the CDR3 reads TGCAGTGCTAGTAAAGGGCCCAGCGAGCAGTACTTC.

CDR3 loop: CSARRVAGGLLSGANVLTF. DNA of the CDR3: TGCAGTGCTAGAAGGGTAGCGGGGGGGCTCCTCTCTGGGGCCAACGTCCTGACTTTC. This sequence joins TRBV20-1 and TRBJ2-6; TRBD2 matches 11 bases. Germline trimming cut 2 bases from V and 0 bases from J; bases unmatched to any gene: 9. Germline CDR1 reads DFQATT; CDR2 reads SNEGSKA (reference sequence). This CDR3 is built from 19 residues.